This T cell receptor (beta chain) is drawn from a study of Ad26.COV2.S vaccination and SARS-CoV-2 variants. Findings of the study overall: The breadth of spike-specific CD8+ and CD4+ T cell responses after vaccination was reportedly substantial. TCR breadth and depth estimates may have understated total T cell responses.

Germline assignment: CDR1 MNHEY and CDR2 SMNVEV (reference sequence). The CDR3 consists of 13 residues. V shed 4 bases and J shed 6 bases, with 11 bases lying between them. Sequencing was performed with immunoSEQ multiplex PCR; in TCRdb, only in-frame clones are kept and a portion is missing. The data show fewer than 150,000 clones, with approximately 90% seen just once and 5% held by the top ten. Of note for this clone: Its antigen is undetermined.

The specimen was peripheral blood, collected after recovery from COVID-19. This chain connects TRBV27 to TRBJ2-3; D gene uncertain. This receptor was obtained from a human donor who had recovered from COVID-19. In nucleotides, the CDR3 is TGTGCCAGCAGTTGGAGAGGTTCGGATACGCAGTATTTT. It encodes CASSWRGSDTQYF.